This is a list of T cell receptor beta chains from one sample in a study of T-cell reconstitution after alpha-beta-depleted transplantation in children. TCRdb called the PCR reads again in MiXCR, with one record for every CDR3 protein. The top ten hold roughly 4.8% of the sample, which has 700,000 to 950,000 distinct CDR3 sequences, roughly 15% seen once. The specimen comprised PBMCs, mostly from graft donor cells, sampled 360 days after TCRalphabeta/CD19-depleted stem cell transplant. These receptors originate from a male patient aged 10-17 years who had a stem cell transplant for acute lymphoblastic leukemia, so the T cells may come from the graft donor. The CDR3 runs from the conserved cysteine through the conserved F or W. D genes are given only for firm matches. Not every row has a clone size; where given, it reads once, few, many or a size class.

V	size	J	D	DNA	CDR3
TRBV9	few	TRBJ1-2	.	TGTGCCAGCAGCGTAGCCGGAACCGGTAACTATGGCTACACCTTC	CASSVAGTGNYGYTF
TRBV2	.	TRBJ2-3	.	TGTGCCAGCAGTGACGGGATCGGGGGTTATGCGATCACAGATACGCAGTATTTT	CASSDGIGGYAITDTQYF
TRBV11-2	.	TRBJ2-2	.	TGTGCCAGCAGCAACCAAGGAAGCTACACCGGGGAGCTGTTTTTT	CASSNQGSYTGELFF
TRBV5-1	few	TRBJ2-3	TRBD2	TGCGCCAGCAGCCACCGACTAGCGGGAGGGGGAGATACGCAGTATTTT	CASSHRLAGGGDTQYF
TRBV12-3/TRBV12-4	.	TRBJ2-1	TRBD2	TGTGCCAGTGGCGGGTGGAGCGGGAACGATGAGCAGTTCTTC	CASGGWSGNDEQFF
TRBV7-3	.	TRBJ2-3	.	TGTGCCAGCAGCCGGCTGAGCCAGGGGATTCCAGATACGCAGTATTTT	CASSRLSQGIPDTQYF
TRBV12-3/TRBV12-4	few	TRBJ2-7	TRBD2	TGTGCCAGCAGTGTCAGTCTAGCGGGAGCGCGCGAGCAGTACTTC	CASSVSLAGAREQYF
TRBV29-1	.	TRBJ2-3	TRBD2	TGCAGCGTTGACGGAGGGGGACTAGCGGGAGGGCCCCCCCACACAGATACGCAGTATTTT	CSVDGGGLAGGPPHTDTQYF
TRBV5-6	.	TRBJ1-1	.	TGTGCCAGCAGCCGAGGGACATGGGCTGAAGCTTTCTTT	CASSRGTWAEAFF
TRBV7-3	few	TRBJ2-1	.	TGTGCCAGCCGAAAGGCGGGAAGCTACAATGAGCAGTTCTTC	CASRKAGSYNEQFF
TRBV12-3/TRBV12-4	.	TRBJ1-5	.	TGTGCCAGCAGGAATCTTAATCAGCCCCAGCATTTT	CASRNLNQPQHF
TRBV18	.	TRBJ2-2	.	TGTGCCACCCCTCGGCTCCCGAACACCGGGGAGCTGTTTTTT	CATPRLPNTGELFF
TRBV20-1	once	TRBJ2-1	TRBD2	TGCAGTGCTAGGGGGACTAGCGGGAGGTCTGAGCAGTTCTTC	CSARGTSGRSEQFF
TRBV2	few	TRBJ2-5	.	TGTGCCAGCAGTGAAGGGCGTCTAGTGGTAGAGACCCAGTACTTC	CASSEGRLVVETQYF
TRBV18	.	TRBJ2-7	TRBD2	TGTGCCAGCTCACCGGGTGGCGGGAGTCCCGAGCAGTACTTC	CASSPGGGSPEQYF
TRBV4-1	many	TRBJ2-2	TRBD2	TGCGCCAGCAGCCAAGTTCCGGGAGGGGGGACCGGGGAGCTGTTTTTT	CASSQVPGGGTGELFF
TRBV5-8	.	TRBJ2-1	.	TGTGCCAGCAGCCAGTGGGGGTTAGGGTCCTACAATGAGCAGTTCTTC	CASSQWGLGSYNEQFF
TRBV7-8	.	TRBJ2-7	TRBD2	TGTGCCAGCAGCCCCGGGAGGCTCTCCCACGAGCAGTACTTC	CASSPGRLSHEQYF
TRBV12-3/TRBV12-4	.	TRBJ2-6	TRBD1	TGTGCCAGCAGTCAGGGACAGGGGTCCCTCTCTGGGGCCAACGTCCTGACTTTC	CASSQGQGSLSGANVLTF
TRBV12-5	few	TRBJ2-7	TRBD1	TGTGCTAGTGCCCGACAGGGGCGATCCTACGAGCAGTACTTC	CASARQGRSYEQYF
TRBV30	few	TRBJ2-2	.	TGTGCCTGGAGGTCGACAGGGAACACCGGGGAGCTGTTTTTT	CAWRSTGNTGELFF
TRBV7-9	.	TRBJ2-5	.	TGTGCCAGCAGCGGCCGCTGGGGGGAGACCCAGTACTTC	CASSGRWGETQYF
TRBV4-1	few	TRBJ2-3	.	TGCGCCAGCAGCCAATCCCCTCGAACCGGAGATACGCAGTATTTT	CASSQSPRTGDTQYF
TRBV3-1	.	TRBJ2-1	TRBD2	TGTGCCAGCAGGGGGACTAGCGGGAGTTTCACTGAGCAGTTCTTC	CASRGTSGSFTEQFF
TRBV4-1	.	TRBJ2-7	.	TGCGCCAGCAGCCAAGTGTCGGTGGAGTACGAGCAGTACTTC	CASSQVSVEYEQYF
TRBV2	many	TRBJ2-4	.	TGTGCCAGCAGTCTATTCTTTAGGGGGGACAGAAACATTCAGTACTTC	CASSLFFRGDRNIQYF
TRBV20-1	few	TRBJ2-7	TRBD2	TGCAGTGCCGAACTCGGGACTAGCGGGAGAATGTACTTC	CSAELGTSGRMYF